This T cell receptor (beta chain) is drawn from a study of CD8 T cells in ankylosing spondylitis. Regarding the study as a whole: Significantly higher representation of disease-linked clones was reported for matched ankylosing spondylitis synovial fluid.

Using its own MiXCR run on the 5' RACE reads, TCRdb lists one record per CDR3 protein. Of under 10,000 distinct CDR3 sequences in the sample, 3.9% were seen once. This clonotype was detected many times. The antigen is not known. Sequencing used blood, either unsorted or a sorted T cell fraction (not recorded which). The clonotype was recovered from a female donor with ankylosing spondylitis or in good health (not recorded which).

This CDR3 is CASSFQGNTYEQYF. CDR3 nucleotides: TGTGCCAGCAGTTTCCAGGGAAACACCTACGAGCAGTACTTC. The rearrangement links TRBV9 to TRBJ2-7, with a tentative D call TRBD1 (5 bases). CDR1 SGDLS and CDR2 YYNGEE come from the germline V gene. The CDR3 has 14 residues. The V end lost 5 bases, the J end lost 2 bases, and 14 bases lay between the germline ends.